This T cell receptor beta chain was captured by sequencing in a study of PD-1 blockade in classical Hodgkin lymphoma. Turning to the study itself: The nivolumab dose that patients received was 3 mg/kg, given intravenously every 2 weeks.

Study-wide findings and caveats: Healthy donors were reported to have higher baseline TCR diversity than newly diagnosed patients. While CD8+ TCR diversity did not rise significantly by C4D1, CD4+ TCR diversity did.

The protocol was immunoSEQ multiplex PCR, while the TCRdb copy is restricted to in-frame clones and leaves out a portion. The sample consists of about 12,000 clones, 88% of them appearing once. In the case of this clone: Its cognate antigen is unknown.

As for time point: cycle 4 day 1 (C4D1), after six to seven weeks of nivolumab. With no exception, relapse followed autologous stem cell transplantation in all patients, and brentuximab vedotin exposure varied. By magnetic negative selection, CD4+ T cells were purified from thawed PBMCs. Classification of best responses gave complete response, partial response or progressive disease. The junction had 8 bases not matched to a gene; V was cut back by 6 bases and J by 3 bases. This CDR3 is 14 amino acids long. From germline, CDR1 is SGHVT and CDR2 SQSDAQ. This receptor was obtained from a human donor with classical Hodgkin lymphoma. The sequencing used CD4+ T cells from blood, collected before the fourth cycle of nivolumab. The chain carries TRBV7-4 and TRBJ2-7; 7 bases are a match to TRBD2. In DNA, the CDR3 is TGTGCCAGCAGTAATGGACTAGGCTACTACGAGCAGTACTTC. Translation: CASSNGLGYYEQYF.